The clone carrying this TCR beta chain was seen at least ten times. The antigen remains undetermined. The CDR3 contains 15 residues. CDR1 is SGHVS, CDR2 FNYEAQ, per germline. Trimming at V came to 5 bases and at J to 5 bases, leaving 5 bases not matched to a gene. The template used for profiling TCR beta VDJ and CDR3 was genomic DNA. TCRdb recomputed calls from the reads with MiXCR, one row per CDR3 protein. The repertoire consists of 90,000 to 150,000 distinct CDR3 sequences, with 58% occurring once and the leading ten covering 29%. Patients included in sequencing had previously demonstrated CD8+CD57+ cell expansion by flow cytometry. In all patients, the disease was severe acquired aplastic anemia. The sample is drawn from a study of CD8+CD57+ T cells in acquired aplastic anemia. About the research overall: Yields of DNA that came from sorted CD4+ and CD8+ cells averaged approximately 3.2 ug.

Study results and caveats: The same twenty-nine CD8+ CDR3 sequences occurred in patients and in controls.

The chain uses TRBV7-6 and TRBJ2-4, with 11 nucleotides matching TRBD1. The sequenced sample was sorted CD4+, CD8+, or CD8+CD57+ T cells (not recorded which) from PBMCs. The receptor comes from a human donor with aplastic anemia. CDR3 protein: CASSPDRGRENIQYF. CDR3 DNA sequence: TGTGCCAGCAGCCCGGACAGGGGGCGCGAAAACATTCAGTACTTC.